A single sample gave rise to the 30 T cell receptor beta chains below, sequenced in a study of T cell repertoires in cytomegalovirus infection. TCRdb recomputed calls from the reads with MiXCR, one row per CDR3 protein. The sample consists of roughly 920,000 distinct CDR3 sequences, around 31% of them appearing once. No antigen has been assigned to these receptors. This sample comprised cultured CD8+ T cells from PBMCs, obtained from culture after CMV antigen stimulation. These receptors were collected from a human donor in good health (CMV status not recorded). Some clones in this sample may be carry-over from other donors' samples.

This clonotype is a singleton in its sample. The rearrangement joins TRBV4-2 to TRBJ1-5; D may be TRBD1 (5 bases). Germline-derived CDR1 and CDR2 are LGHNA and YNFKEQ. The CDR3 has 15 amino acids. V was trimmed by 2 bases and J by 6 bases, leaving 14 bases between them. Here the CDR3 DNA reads TGTGCCAGCAGCCAATCTTGGGGGTATAGTCAGCCCCAGCATTTT. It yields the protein CASSQSWGYSQPQHF.

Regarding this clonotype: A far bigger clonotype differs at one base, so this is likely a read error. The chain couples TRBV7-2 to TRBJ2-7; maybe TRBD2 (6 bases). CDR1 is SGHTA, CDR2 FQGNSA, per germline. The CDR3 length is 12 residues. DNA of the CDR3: TGTGCCAGCAGCTTGGGGGGAAACGACCAGTACTTC. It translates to CASSLGGNDQYF.

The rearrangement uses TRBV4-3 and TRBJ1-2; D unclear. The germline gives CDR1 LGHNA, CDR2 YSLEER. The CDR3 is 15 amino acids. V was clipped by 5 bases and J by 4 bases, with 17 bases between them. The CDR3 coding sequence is TGCGCCAGCAGCTCCTCTTCGGTAGTGGGCTATGGCTACACCTTC. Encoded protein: CASSSSSVVGYGYTF.

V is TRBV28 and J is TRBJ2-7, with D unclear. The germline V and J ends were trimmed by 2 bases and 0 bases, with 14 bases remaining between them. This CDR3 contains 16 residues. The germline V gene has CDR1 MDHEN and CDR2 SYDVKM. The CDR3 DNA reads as TGTGCCAGCAGTTTAAGTAGTGGCTCTAGCTCCTACGAGCAGTACGTC. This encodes CASSLSSGSSSYEQYV.

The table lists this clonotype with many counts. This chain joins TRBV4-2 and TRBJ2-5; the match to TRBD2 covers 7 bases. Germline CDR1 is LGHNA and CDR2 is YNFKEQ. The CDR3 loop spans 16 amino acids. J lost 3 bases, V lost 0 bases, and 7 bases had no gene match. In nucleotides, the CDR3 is TGTGCCAGCAGCCAAGATGGAGTCGCGGGGGAAGAGACCCAGTACTTC. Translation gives CASSQDGVAGEETQYF.

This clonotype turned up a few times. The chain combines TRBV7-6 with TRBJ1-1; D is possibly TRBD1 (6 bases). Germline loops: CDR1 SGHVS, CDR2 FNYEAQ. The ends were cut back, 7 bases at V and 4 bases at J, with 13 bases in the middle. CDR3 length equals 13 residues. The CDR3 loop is CASIGGGGTEAFF. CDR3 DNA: TGTGCCAGCATCGGCGGGGGCGGCACTGAAGCTTTCTTT.

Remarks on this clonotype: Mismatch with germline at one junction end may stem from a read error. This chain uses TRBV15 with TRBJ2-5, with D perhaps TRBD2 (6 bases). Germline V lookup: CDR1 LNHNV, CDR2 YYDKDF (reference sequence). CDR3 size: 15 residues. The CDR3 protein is CTTSRDRSSDETQYF. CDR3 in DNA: TGTACCACCAGCAGAGATAGATCTAGCGATGAGACCCAGTACTTC. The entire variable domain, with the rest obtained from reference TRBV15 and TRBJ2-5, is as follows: DAMVIQNPRYQVTQFGKPVTLSCSQTLNHNVMYWYQQKSSQAPKLLFHYYDKDFNNEADTPDNFQSRRPNTSFCFLDIRSPGLGDTAMYLCTTSRDRSSDETQYFGPGTRLLVL.

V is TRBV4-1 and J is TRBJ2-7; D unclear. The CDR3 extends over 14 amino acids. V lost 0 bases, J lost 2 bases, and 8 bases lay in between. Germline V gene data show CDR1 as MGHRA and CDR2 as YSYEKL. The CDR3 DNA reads TGCGCCAGCAGCCAAGAGCCAGCAGCCTACGAGCAGTACGTC. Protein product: CASSQEPAAYEQYV.

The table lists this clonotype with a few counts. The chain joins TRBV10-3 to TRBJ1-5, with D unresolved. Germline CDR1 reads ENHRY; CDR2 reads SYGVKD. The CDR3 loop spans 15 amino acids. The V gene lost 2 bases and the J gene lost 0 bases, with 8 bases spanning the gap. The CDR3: CAISEEINSNQPQHF. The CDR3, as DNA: TGTGCCATCAGTGAGGAGATTAATAGCAATCAGCCCCAGCATTTT.

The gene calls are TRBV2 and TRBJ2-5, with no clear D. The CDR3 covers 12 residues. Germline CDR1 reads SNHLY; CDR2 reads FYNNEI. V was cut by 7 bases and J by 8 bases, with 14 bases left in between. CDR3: CASIAPGGTQYF. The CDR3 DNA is TGTGCCAGCATCGCCCCGGGCGGTACCCAGTACTTC.

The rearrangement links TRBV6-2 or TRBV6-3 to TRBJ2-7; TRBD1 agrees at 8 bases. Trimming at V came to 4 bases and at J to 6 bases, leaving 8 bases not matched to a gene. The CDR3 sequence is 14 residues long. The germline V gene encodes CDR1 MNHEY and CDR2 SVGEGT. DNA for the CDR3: TGTGCCAGCAGTTTACGGACAGGGCCTGCCGAGCAGTACGTC. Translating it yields CASSLRTGPAEQYV.

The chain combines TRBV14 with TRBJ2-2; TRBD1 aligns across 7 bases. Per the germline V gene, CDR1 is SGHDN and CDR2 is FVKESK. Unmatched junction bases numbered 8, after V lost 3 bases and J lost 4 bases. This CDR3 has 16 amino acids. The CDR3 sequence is CASSHPKGASTGELFF. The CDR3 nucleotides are TGTGCCAGCAGCCATCCTAAGGGGGCCAGCACCGGGGAGCTGTTTTTT.

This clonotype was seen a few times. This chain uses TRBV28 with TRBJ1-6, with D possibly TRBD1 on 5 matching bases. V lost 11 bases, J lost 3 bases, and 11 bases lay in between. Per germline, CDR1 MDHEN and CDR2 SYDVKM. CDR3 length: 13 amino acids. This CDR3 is CAVGTLYNSPLHF. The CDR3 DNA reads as TGTGCCGTCGGGACTCTCTATAATTCACCCCTCCACTTT.

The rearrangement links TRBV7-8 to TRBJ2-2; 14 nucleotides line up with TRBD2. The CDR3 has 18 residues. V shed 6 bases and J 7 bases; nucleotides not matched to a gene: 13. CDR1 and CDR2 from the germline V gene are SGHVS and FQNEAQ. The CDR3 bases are TGTGCCAGCAGTTCCGTCCCGGGACTAGCGGGGGAGGGCGGGGAGCTGTTTTTT. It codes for CASSSVPGLAGEGGELFF.

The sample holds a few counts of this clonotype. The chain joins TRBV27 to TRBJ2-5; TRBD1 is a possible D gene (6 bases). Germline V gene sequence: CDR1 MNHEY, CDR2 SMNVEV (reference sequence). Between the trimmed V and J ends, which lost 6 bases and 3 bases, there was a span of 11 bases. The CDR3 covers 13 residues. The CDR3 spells CASSTGMEETQYF. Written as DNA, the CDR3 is TGTGCCAGCAGCACAGGGATGGAAGAGACCCAGTACTTC.

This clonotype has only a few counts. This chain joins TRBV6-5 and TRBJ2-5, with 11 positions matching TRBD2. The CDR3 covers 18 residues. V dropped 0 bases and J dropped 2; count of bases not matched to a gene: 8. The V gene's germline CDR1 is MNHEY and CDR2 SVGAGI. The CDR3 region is CASSYSFIAGGIQETQYF. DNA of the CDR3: TGTGCCAGCAGTTACTCGTTCATAGCGGGGGGGATACAAGAGACCCAGTACTTC.

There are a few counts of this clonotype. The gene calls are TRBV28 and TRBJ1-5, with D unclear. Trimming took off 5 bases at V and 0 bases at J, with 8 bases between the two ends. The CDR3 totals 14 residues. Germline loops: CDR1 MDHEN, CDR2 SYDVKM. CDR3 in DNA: TGTGCCAGCAGTACCGACCATAGCAATCAGCCCCAGCATTTT. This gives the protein CASSTDHSNQPQHF.

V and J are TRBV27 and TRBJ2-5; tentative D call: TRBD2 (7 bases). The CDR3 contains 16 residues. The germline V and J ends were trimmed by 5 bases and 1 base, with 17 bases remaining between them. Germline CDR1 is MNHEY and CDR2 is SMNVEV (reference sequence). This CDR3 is CASSPSSGDTQETQYF. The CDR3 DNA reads TGTGCCAGCAGTCCCTCCAGCGGGGACACCCAAGAGACCCAGTACTTC.

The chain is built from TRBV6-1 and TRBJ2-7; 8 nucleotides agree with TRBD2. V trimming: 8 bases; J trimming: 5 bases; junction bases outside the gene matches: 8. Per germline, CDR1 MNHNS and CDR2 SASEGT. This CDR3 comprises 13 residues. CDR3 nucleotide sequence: TGTGCCAGCCGACGGGGGGGAGCAGACGAGCAGTACTTC. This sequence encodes CASRRGGADEQYF.

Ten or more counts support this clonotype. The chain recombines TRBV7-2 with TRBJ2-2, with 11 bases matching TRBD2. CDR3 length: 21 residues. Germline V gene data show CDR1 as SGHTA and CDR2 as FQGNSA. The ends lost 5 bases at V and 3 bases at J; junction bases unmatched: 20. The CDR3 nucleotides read TGTGCCAGCAGCCCAGATATCATAATGGCTAGCGGGGGGACTTACACCGGGGAGCTGTTTTTT. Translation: CASSPDIIMASGGTYTGELFF.

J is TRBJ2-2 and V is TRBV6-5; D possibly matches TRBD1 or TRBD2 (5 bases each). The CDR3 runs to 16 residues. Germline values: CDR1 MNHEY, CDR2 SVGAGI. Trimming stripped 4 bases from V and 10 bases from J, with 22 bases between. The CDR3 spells CASSWNDKGPRKELFF. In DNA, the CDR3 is TGTGCCAGCAGTTGGAACGACAAGGGACCGCGAAAGGAGCTGTTTTTT.

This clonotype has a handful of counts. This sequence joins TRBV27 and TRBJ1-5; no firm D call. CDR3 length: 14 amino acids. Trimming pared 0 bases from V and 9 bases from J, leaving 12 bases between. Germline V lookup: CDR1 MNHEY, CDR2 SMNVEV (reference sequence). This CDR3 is CASSLSLGFLPQHF. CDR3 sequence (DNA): TGTGCCAGCAGTTTATCCTTAGGGTTCCTGCCCCAGCATTTT.

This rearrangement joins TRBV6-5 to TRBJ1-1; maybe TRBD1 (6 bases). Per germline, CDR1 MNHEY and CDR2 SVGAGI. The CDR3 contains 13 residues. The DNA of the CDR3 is TGTGTCAGTACAGGGCAAGGGGGGACTGAAGCTTTCTTT. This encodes CVSTGQGGTEAFF.

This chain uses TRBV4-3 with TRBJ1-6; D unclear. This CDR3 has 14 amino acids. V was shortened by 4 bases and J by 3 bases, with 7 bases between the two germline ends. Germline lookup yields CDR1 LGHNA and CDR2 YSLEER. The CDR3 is CASSRVGYNSPLHF. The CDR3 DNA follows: TGCGCCAGCAGCCGGGTCGGCTATAATTCACCCCTCCACTTT.

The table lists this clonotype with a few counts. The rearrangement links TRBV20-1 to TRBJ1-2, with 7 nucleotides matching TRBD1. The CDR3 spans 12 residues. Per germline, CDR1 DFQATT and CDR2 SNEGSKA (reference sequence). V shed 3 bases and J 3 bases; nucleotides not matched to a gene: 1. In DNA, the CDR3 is TGCAGTGCTAGGACAGGGTACTATGGCTACACCTTC. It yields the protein CSARTGYYGYTF.

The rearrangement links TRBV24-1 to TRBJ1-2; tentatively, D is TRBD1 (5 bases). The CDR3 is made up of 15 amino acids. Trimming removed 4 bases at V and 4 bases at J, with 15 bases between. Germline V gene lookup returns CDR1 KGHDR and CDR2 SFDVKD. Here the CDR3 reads CATSDPGTSPYGYTF. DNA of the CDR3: TGTGCCACCAGTGACCCAGGGACGAGCCCCTATGGCTACACCTTC.

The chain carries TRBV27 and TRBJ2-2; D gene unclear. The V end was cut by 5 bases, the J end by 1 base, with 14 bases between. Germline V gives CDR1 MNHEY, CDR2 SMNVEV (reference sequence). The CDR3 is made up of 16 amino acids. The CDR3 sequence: CASSPSPAVNTGELFF. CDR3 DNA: TGTGCCAGCAGTCCCTCCCCGGCGGTGAACACCGGGGAGCTGTTTTTT.

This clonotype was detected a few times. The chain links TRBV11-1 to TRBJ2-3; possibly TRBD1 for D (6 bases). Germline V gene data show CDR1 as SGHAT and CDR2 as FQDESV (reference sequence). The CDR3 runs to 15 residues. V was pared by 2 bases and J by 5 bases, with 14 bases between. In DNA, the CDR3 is TGTGCCAGCAGCTTAAAAGCACAGGGAGTAGATACGCAGTATTTT. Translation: CASSLKAQGVDTQYF.

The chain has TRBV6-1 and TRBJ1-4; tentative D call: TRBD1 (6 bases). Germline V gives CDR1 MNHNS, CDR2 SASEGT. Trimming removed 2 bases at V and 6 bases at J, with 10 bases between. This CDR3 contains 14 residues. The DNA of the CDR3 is TGTGCCAGCAGTGAAAGGGGGTGGGATGAAAAACTGTTTTTT. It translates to CASSERGWDEKLFF.

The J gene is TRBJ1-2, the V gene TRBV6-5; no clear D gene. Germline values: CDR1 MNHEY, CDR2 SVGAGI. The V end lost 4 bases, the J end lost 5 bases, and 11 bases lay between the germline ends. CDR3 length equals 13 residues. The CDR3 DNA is TGTGCCAGCAGTTTCAGGACCACGTATGGCTACACCTTC. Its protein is CASSFRTTYGYTF.